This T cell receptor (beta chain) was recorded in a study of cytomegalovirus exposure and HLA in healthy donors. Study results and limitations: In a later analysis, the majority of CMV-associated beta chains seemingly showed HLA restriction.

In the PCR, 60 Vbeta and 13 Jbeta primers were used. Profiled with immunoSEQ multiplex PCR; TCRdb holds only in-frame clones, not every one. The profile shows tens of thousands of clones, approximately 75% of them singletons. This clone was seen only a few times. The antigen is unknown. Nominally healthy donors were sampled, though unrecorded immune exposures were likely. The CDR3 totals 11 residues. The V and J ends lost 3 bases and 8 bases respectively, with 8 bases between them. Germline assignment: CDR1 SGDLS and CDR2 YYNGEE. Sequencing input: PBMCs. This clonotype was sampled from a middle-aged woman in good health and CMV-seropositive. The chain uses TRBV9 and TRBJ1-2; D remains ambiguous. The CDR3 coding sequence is TGTGCCAGCAGCGATTTCAGGGGCTACACCTTC. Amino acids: CASSDFRGYTF.